This T cell receptor beta chain stems from a study of T cells in Graves' hyperthyroidism and ophthalmopathy (dated by TCRdb to the late 2010s). Broadly, across the study: Peripheral blood samples were taken at initial diagnosis, before any treatment was given. To identify distinguishing TCR V-J signatures, a discovery cohort of 100 patients was used, comprising under 45 with Graves' ophthalmopathy and approximately 58 with stable Graves' hyperthyroidism. Whether ophthalmopathy could be predicted prospectively was tested in an independent validation cohort made up of under 20 hyperthyroidism patients plus 17 patients who later progressed to ophthalmopathy. For training and testing, the 100 or so patients in the discovery cohort were randomly divided in a 7:3 ratio. In addition, the study compared T-cell repertoires in thyroid tissue and in blood from five to seven Graves' hyperthyroidism patients. Once sampling was done, hyperthyroidism patients were given methimazole at a starting dose of 30 mg daily, whereas ophthalmopathy patients were given high-dose intravenous methylprednisolone. TCR Vbeta CDR3 sequencing of approximately 140 peripheral blood samples (over 40 ophthalmopathy, 75 hyperthyroidism and approximately 17 progressor patients) is reported in the paper. Findings and caveats that apply to the study as a whole: In validation, the model predicted progression to ophthalmopathy with about 71% sensitivity and roughly 75% specificity, a median of about 6.7 months before onset. Sample size was not statistically predetermined, and investigators were not blinded to group allocation. Most expanded thyroid clonotypes (frequency above 0.001) were also detected in blood, a finding suggesting that blood repertoires may reflect thyroid immune responses. A model built on a 13 V-J signature distinguished ophthalmopathy from stable hyperthyroidism, reaching 87.88% sensitivity and 81.08% specificity in cross-validation and 80%/75% in testing.

Amplification of TCR beta CDR3 regions was carried out from RNA transcripts. A first-round RT-PCR of the TCR CDR3 used the HTBI primer set with the Qiagen OneStep RT-PCR kit. Libraries were constructed in a second round of multiplex PCR, after which size selection and purification were carried out. Libraries were sequenced paired-end with 100 bp reads on an Illumina HiSeq2000. In the paper's pipeline: SOAPnuke was used to process the raw data, throwing out any read that contained adapters or uncalled bases, had a mean Phred below 15, or lacked an exact constant-primer or identifier match. High-quality paired reads were merged using COPE v1.2.5, and each unique nucleotide sequence was defined as a clonotype. MiTCR v1.1 was used to align clonotypes to the IMGT TRBV, TRBD and TRBJ reference segments. The analysis was restricted to V-J combinations with a frequency above 0.0001, which together covered roughly 99% of the repertoires. A TCS score was defined as the ratio between F50 (clonal expansion) and ExV (chaos), using BLOSUM62-based TCRdist between CDR3 peptides within each V-J. Welch's t-statistics and random forest reduced 500 to 650 V-J features to 10 to 15, which were used in a naive Bayes classifier (R e1071). The public reads were reanalyzed by TCRdb: fastp trimming at Q25, MiXCR alignment, in-frame beta chains only. Rows matching on CDR3 protein sequence are summarized as one entry with the most common DNA and genes. Clone size and V and J calls follow TCRdb, not the original study. Within this sample are roughly 250,000 distinct CDR3 sequences, with roughly 15% of them counted one time only. Clones ranked in the top ten supply about an eighth of the sample.

In this sample, this clonotype turned up many times. Its antigen remains unidentified. Base qualities are not recorded, but no much larger clone differs from it by a single base. Unmatched junction bases come to 18, with V trimmed by 6 bases and J by 4 bases. Reading the germline V gene (reference sequence) gives CDR1 LNHDA and CDR2 SQIVND. The CDR3 runs 18 amino acids, cysteine and phenylalanine included. The entry retains the CDR3 DNA only, 54 bases that are in frame from base 1. Hyperthyroidism patients were newly diagnosed, with disease duration under 2 months, and aged 18 to 65 years. Any patient with an uncontrolled infection, another autoimmune disease, pregnancy or lactation was excluded. Diagnoses were based on clinical symptoms, serum thyroxine and TRAb, thyroid ultrasound and orbital computed tomography. Blood from progressor patients was collected at the time of first diagnosis with hyperthyroidism, before any ophthalmopathy symptoms had appeared. PBMCs were isolated from about 9.1 ml of fresh peripheral blood by Ficoll-Paque density gradient centrifugation. Progressor patients were first diagnosed with Graves' hyperthyroidism and then developed ophthalmopathy during follow-up. Total RNA was extracted using Trizol reagent, and RNA quality was assessed on an Agilent 2100 Bioanalyzer.

The receptor's source is a woman aged 40 to 50 with Graves' hyperthyroidism that later progressed to Graves' ophthalmopathy. This receptor chain uses TRBV19 and TRBJ2-4; a stretch of 7 junction bases matches TRBD2. What was sequenced was blood. In nucleotide form, the sequence is TGTGCCAGTAGCCACCCTGCCTTCTTAGGACTAGAAAAAAACATTCAGTACTTC. Translated, it reads CASSHPAFLGLEKNIQYF.